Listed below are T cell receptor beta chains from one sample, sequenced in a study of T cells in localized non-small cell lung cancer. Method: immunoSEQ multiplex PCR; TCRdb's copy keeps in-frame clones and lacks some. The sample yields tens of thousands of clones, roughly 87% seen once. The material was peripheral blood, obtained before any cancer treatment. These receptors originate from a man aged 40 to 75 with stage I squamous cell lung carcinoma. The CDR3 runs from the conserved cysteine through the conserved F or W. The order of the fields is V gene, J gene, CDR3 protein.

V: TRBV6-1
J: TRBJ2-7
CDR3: CASSVRDGAYEQYF

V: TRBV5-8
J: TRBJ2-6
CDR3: CASSMRGFGANVLTF

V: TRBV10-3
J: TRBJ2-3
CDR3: CASAPSGVPDTQYF

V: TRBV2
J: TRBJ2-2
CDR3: CASRRQGTANTGELFF

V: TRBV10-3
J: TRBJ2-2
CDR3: CAISHQEPNTGELFF

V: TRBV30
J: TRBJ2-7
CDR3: CAWGKQGVLYF

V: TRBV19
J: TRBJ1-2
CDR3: CASSRAIRPNYGYTF

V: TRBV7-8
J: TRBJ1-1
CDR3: CASSLGARAPREAFF

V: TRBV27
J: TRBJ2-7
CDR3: CASSRRGSSYEQYF

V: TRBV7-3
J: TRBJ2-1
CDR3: CASSLMEWDEQFF

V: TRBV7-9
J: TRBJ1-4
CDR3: CASSTGVWEKLFF

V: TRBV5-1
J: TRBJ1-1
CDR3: CASSFRQGESTEAFF

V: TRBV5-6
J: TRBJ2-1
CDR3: CASRVAGGPYEQFF

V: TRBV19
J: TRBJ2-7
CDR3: CASSISPNRERHYEQYF

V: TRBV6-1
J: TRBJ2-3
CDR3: CASGGLTDTQYF

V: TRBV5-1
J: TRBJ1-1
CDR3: CASSSPGATEAFF

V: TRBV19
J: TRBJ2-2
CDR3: CASGTGGLGELFF

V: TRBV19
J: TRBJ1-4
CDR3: CASTPTGGYGKLFF

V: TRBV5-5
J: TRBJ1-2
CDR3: CASSLAGLYGYTF

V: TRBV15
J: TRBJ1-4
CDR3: CATRPGQGRGKLFF

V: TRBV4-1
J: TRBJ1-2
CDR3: CASSQEGPYKGVYGYTF

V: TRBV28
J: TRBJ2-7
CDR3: CASIGTSGHYEQYF

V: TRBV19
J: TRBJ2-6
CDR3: CASRTNDAAGANVLTF

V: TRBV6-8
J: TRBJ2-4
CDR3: CASKIKNRPLEGIQYF

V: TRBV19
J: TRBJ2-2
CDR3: CASDKTGGTGTGELFF

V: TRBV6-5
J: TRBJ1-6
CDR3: CASRPGQGSSPLHF

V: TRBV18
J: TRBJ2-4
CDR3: CASSPPAVAKNIQYF

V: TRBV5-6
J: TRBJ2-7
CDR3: CASSPITDRSSYEQYF

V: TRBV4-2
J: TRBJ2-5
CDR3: CASSQGGGGQETQYF

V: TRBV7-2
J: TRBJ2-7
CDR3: CARPGQGAYEQYF

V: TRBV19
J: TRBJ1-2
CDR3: CASSIGGGGYTF